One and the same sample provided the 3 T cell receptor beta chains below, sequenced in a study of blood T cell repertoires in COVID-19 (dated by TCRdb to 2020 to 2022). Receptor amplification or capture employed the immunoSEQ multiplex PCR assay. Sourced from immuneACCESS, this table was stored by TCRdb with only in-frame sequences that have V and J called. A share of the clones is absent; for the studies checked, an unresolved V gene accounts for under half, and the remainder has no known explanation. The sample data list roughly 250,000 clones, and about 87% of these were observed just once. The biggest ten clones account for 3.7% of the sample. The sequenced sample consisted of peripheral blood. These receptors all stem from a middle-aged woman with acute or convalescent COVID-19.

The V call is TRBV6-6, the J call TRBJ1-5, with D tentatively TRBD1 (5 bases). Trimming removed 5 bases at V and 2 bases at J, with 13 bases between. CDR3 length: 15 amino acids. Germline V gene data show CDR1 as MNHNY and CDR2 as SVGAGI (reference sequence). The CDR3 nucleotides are TGTGCCAGCAGTGACACCAAGGGGCGCAATCAGCCCCAGCATTTT. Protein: CASSDTKGRNQPQHF.

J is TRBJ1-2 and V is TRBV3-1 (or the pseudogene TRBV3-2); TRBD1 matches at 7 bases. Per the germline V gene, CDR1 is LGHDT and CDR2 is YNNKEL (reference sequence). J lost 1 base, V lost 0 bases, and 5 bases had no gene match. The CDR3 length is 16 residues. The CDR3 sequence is CASSQETGPVNYGYTF. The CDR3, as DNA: TGTGCCAGCAGCCAAGAGACAGGGCCCGTTAACTATGGCTACACCTTC.

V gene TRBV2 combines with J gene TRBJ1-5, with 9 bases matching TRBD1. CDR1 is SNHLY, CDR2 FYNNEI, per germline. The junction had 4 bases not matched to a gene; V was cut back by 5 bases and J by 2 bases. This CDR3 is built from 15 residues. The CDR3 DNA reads TGTGCCAGCAGTCCGAGGACAGGGGGCAATCAGCCCCAGCATTTT. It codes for CASSPRTGGNQPQHF.